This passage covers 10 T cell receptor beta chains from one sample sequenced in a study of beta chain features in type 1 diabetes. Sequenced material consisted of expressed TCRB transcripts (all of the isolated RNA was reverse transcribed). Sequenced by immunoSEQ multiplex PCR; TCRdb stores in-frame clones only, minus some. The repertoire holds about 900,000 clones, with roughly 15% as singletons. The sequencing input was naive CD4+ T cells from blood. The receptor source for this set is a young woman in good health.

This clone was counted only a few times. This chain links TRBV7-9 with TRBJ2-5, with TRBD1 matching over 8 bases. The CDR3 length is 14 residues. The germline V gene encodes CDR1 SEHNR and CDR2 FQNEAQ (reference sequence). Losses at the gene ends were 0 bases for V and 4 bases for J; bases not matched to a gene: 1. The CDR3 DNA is TGTGCCAGCAGCTTAGCGACAGGGGTAGAGACCCAGTACTTC. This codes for CASSLATGVETQYF.

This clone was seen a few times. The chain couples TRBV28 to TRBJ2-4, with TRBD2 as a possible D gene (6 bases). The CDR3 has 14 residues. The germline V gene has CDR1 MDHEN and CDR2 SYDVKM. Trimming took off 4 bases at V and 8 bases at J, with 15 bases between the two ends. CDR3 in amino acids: CASSSPGGRYIQYF. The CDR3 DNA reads TGTGCCAGCAGTTCCCCTGGGGGGAGATACATTCAGTACTTC.

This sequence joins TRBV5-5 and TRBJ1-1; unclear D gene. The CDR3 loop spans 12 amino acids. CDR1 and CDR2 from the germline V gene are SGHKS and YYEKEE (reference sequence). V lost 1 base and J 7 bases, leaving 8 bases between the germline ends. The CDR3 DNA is TGTGCCAGCAGCTTGTGGGAATATGAAGCTTTCTTT. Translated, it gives CASSLWEYEAFF.

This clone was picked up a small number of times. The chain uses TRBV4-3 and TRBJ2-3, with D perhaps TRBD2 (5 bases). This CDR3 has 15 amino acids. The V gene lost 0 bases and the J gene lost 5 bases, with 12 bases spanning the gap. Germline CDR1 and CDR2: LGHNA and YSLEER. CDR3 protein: CASSQEDYNRDTQYF. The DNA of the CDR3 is TGCGCCAGCAGCCAAGAAGACTATAACCGAGATACGCAGTATTTT.

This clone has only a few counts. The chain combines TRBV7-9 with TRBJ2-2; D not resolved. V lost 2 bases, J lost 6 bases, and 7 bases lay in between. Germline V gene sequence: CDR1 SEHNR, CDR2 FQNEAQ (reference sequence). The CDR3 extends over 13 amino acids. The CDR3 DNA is TGTGCCAGCAGCTTACAACGGTCCGGGGAGCTGTTTTTT. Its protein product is CASSLQRSGELFF. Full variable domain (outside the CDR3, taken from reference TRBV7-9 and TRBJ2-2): DTGVSQNPRHKITKRGQNVTFRCDPISEHNRLYWYRQTLGQGPEFLTYFQNEAQLEKSRLLSDRFSAERPKGSFSTLEIQRTEQGDSAMYLCASSLQRSGELFFGEGSRLTVL.

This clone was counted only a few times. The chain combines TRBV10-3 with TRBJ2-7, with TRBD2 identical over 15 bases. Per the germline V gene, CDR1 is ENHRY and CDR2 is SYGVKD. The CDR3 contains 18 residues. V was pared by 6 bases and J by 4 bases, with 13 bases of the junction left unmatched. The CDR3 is CAIRNHMAGTSGRYEQYF. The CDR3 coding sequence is TGTGCCATCAGAAATCATATGGCCGGGACTAGCGGGAGGTACGAGCAGTACTTC.

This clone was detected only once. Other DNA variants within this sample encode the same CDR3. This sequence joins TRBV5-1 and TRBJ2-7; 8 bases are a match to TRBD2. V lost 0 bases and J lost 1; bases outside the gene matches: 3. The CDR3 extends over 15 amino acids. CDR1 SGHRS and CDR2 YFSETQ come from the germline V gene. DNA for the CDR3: TGCGCCAGCAGCTTGGGGTCTAGCGGGTCCTACGAGCAGTACTTC. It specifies CASSLGSSGSYEQYF. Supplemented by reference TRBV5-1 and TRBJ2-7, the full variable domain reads KAGVTQTPRYLIKTRGQQVTLSCSPISGHRSVSWYQQTPGQGLQFLFEYFSETQRNKGNFPGRFSGRQFSNSRSEMNVSTLELGDSALYLCASSLGSSGSYEQYFGPGTRLTVT.

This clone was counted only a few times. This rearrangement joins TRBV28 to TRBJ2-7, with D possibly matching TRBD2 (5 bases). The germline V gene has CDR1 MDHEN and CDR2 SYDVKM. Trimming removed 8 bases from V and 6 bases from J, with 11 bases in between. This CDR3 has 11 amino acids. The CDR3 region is CASGSNPEQYF. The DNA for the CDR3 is TGTGCCAGCGGGAGTAATCCCGAGCAGTACTTC. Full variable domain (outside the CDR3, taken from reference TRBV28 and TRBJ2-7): DVKVTQSSRYLVKRTGEKVFLECVQDMDHENMFWYRQDPGLGLRLIYFSYDVKMKEKGDIPEGYSVSREKKERFSLILESASTNQTSMYLCASGSNPEQYFGPGTRLTVT.

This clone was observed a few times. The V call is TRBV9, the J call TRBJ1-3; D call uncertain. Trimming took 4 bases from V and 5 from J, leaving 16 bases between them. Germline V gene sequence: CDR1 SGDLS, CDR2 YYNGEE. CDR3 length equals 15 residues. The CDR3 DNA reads TGTGCCAGCAGCCTAAAGTTTTATAGGAGAAACACCATATATTTT. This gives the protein CASSLKFYRRNTIYF.

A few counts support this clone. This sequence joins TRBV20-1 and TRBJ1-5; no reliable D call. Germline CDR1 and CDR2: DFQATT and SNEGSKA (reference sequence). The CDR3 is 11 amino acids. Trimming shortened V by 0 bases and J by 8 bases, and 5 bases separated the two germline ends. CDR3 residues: CSARDHKPQHF. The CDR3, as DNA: TGCAGTGCTAGAGATCATAAGCCCCAGCATTTT.